This TCR beta chain appears in the sequencing data of a study of human thymus T cells. Between the trimmed V and J ends, which lost 4 bases and 0 bases, there was a span of 8 bases. The CDR3 is 13 residues long. Germline-derived CDR1 and CDR2 are SQVTM and ANQGSEA. The source of the thymus tissue was resections taken during corrective heart surgery. The repertoire was sequenced with immunoSEQ multiplex PCR; TCRdb's copy has only in-frame clones and lacks some. In the table there are about 78,000 clones, around 96% of which are singletons. The sequenced sample consisted of thymus tissue. The sequence derives from a boy less than two years old with a congenital heart defect but otherwise immunologically healthy. V usage is TRBV29-1 and J usage is TRBJ2-3, with unresolved D. DNA for the CDR3: TGCAGCGTTGTTTCGCGGAGCACAGATACGCAGTATTTT. It is translated as CSVVSRSTDTQYF.